This TCR beta chain derives from a study of shared clonotypes between healthy human individuals. Whole-study findings and limits: Depth of sequencing was expected to influence donor clonotype sharing.

TCRdb's table, derived via immunoSEQ multiplex PCR, lists solely in-frame clones and lacks some. This table holds millions of clones, approximately 95% found once. This clone has just one count. Its antigen remains unknown. Other DNA variants within this sample encode the same CDR3. The V gene's germline CDR1 is SEHNR and CDR2 FQNEAQ (reference sequence). V lost 4 bases, J lost 0 bases, and 9 bases lay in between. The CDR3 extends over 15 amino acids. Input material: naive CD4+ T cells from PBMCs. Subset specified: CD45RA+ positively selected. The chain employs TRBV7-9 and TRBJ1-4, with D unresolved. This sequence originates from a man between 18 and 29 years old in good health. Some clones in this sample may be carry-over from other donors' samples. CDR3 in DNA: TGTGCCAGCAGCTCTTCCGGGCCAACTAATGAAAAACTGTTTTTT. Amino acids: CASSSSGPTNEKLFF.